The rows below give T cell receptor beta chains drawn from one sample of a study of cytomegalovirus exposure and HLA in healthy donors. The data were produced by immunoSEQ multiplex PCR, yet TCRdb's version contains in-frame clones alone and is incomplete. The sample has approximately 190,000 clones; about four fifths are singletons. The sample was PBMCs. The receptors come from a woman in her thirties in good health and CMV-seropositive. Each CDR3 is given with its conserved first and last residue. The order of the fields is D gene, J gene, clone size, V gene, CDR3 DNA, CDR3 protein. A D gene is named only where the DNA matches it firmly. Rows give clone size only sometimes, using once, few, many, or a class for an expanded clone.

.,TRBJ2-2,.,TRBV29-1,TGCAGCGTTGAAAAGGTCACAGGGTACACCGGGGAGCTGTTTTTT,CSVEKVTGYTGELFF
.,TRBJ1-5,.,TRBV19,TGTGCCAGTAGGATCCGGGGTGGAGATCGGCAGCCCCAGCATTTT,CASRIRGGDRQPQHF
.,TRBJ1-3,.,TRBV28,TGTGTCAGCACAGGGAGCAGCGGGCGCTCTGGAAACACCATATATTTT,CVSTGSSGRSGNTIYF
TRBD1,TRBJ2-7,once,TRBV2,TGTGCCAGCAGCCAGGGGGCCTACGAGCAGTACTTC,CASSQGAYEQYF
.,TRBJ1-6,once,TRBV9,TGTGCCAGCAGCGTAGAGGCCAGGGCGGTTACACCCCTCCACTTT,CASSVEARAVTPLHF
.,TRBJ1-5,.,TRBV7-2,TGTGCCAGCAGCCGAAGGGGCCAGCCCCAGCATTTT,CASSRRGQPQHF
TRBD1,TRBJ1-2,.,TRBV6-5,TGTGCCAGCAGTCAATCGGGACAGATCTATGGCTACACCTTC,CASSQSGQIYGYTF
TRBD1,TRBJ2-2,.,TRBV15,TGTGCCACCAGCAGAGATCTGTGGACAGGGGGATCCGGGGAGCTGTTTTTT,CATSRDLWTGGSGELFF
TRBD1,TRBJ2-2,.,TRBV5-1,TGCGCCAGCGGTGAGACAGGGGCAAACACCGGGGAGCTGTTTTTT,CASGETGANTGELFF
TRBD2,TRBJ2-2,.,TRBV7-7,TGTGCTAGCAGCTTAGCACCCGGACTAGCGGGGAACACCGGGGAGCTGTTTTTT,CASSLAPGLAGNTGELFF
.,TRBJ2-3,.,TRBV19,TGTGCCAGTAGGATGGTACTCAGCGCGGGAGATACGCAGTATTTT,CASRMVLSAGDTQYF
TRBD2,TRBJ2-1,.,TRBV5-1,TGCGCCAGCAGCTTTTCTAGCGGGGGGGATGAGCAGTTCTTC,CASSFSSGGDEQFF
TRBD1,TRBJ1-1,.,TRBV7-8,TGTGCCAGCAGCAGGGGGACAGGGTTGGAAGCTTTCTTT,CASSRGTGLEAFF
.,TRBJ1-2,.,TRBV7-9,TGTGCCAGCAGCCCTTCATCCGGGGATGGCTACACCTTC,CASSPSSGDGYTF
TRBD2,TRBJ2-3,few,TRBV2,TGTGCCAGCCCGGGACTAGCGGGAGCAGTCCCCCTCACAGATACGCAGTATTTT,CASPGLAGAVPLTDTQYF
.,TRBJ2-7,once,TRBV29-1,TGCAGCGTTCCGCTCAGTCCCTACGAGCAGTACTTC,CSVPLSPYEQYF
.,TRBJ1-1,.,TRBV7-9,TGTGCCAGCAGCTTAGCAGGGGCGTACACTGAAGCTTTCTTT,CASSLAGAYTEAFF
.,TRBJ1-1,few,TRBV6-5,TGTGCCAGCAGGGTACACAGTTACACTGAAGCTTTCTTT,CASRVHSYTEAFF
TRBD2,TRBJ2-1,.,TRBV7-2,TGTGCCAGCAGCTTAAGAATCAGCGGGAGTACTGAGCAGTTCTTC,CASSLRISGSTEQFF
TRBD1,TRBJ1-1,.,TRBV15,TGTGCCACCAGCACCCTCGGACAGGAGTTCATGAACACTGAAGCTTTCTTT,CATSTLGQEFMNTEAFF
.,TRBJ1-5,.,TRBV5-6,TGTGCCAGCAGCTTCGCGAGACAGTTGGGTCAGCCCCAGCATTTT,CASSFARQLGQPQHF
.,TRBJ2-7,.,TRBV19,TGTGCCAGTAAGGGGGATTACGAGCAGTACTTC,CASKGDYEQYF
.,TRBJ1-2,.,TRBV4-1,TGCGCCAGCAGCCAAGTGGGGGCGGCTTATGGCTACACCTTC,CASSQVGAAYGYTF
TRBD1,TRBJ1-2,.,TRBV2,TGTGCCAGCAGGGACAGGGTGGGCTACACCTTC,CASRDRVGYTF
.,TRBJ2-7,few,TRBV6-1,TGTGCCAGCAGCTATGGACAGACCGCCTACGAGCAGTACTTC,CASSYGQTAYEQYF
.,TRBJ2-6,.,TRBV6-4,TGTGCCAGCAGTGAAAGTTCTGGGGGCGCTGGGGCCAACGTCCTGACTTTC,CASSESSGGAGANVLTF
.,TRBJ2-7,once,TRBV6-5,TGTGCCAGCAGTTACTCGAGACGGAGGGCGCAGTACTTC,CASSYSRRRAQYF
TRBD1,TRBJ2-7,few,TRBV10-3,TGTGCCATCAGCGACCAAACAGGGGGCGAGCAGTACTTC,CAISDQTGGEQYF
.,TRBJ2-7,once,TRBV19,TGTGCCAGTAGTACTACCCCGGGGACACCGTACTTC,CASSTTPGTPYF
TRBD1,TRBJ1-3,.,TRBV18,TGTGCCAGCTCACCGACAGGGGAGACTGGAAACACCATATATTTT,CASSPTGETGNTIYF
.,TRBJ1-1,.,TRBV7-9,TGTGCCAGCAGCTTATTCGGGGGGCAGTTGAACACTGAAGCTTTCTTT,CASSLFGGQLNTEAFF